The 8 T cell receptor beta chains below were found in one sample sequenced in a study of T cells in Graves' hyperthyroidism and ophthalmopathy. Amplification of TCR beta CDR3 regions was performed using RNA transcripts as template. Initially, a first-round RT-PCR of the TCR CDR3 employed the HTBI primer set. TCRdb itself ran the multiplex PCR reads through MiXCR, one entry per CDR3 protein. The data show approximately 520,000 distinct CDR3 sequences, with around 20% seen just once and roughly 29% held by the top ten. Sequences were obtained from blood. The receptor set was obtained from a man between 18 and 35 years old with Graves' hyperthyroidism.

This clonotype was recorded at least ten times. The chain uses TRBV6-1 and TRBJ1-1; D is undetermined. The CDR3 extends over 14 amino acids. The ends were cut back, 1 base at V and 1 base at J, with 7 bases in the middle. Germline V lookup: CDR1 MNHNS, CDR2 SASEGT. CDR3 sequence: CASSEGVWNTEAFF. The CDR3 DNA reads as TGTGCCAGCAGTGAAGGGGTCTGGAACACTGAAGCTTTCTTT.

This clonotype was counted at least ten times. V and J are TRBV28 and TRBJ2-7, with 8 bases lining up with TRBD1. The CDR3 loop spans 14 amino acids. Germline V gene lookup returns CDR1 MDHEN and CDR2 SYDVKM. Unmatched junction bases numbered 4, after V lost 3 bases and J lost 3 bases. CDR3 nucleotides: TGTGCCAGCAGTTTCGAGGACAGGGACTACGAGCAGTACTTC. This gives the protein CASSFEDRDYEQYF.

The rearrangement links TRBV20-1 to TRBJ2-7; 8 positions match TRBD2. From germline, CDR1 is DFQATT and CDR2 SNEGSKA (reference sequence). The CDR3 is 15 amino acids. J gave up 3 bases and V 0 bases, and 7 bases lay outside the gene matches. CDR3 amino acids: CSAREDREGFYEQYF. The CDR3 nucleotides are TGCAGTGCTAGAGAAGATCGGGAGGGGTTCTACGAGCAGTACTTC.

The sample holds many counts of this clonotype. The genes are TRBV7-2 and TRBJ2-2; TRBD2 matches 8 bases. V dropped 5 bases and J dropped 5; count of bases not matched to a gene: 10. The CDR3 runs 16 residues. Germline loops: CDR1 SGHTA, CDR2 FQGNSA. The CDR3 nucleotides are TGTGCCAGCAGCCTCAACGGGGGGGCAATAACCGGGGAGCTGTTTTTT. This translates into CASSLNGGAITGELFF.

This clonotype occurred many times. The rearrangement links TRBV20-1 to TRBJ1-1, with 7 bases fitting TRBD1. The CDR3 is 12 amino acids. Trimming at V came to 6 bases and at J to 7 bases, leaving 8 bases not matched to a gene. Germline lookup yields CDR1 DFQATT and CDR2 SNEGSKA (reference sequence). The DNA of the CDR3 is TGCAGTGCCAGGGGACAGAGTTATGAAGCTTTCTTT. Translation gives CSARGQSYEAFF.

The sample holds many counts of this clonotype. V gene TRBV6-1 combines with J gene TRBJ2-2, with TRBD1 identical over 8 bases. CDR3 length: 15 amino acids. V dropped 2 bases and J dropped 5; count of bases not matched to a gene: 4. The germline V gene has CDR1 MNHNS and CDR2 SASEGT. The CDR3 sequence is CASSEPGGRTGELFF. CDR3 nucleotide sequence: TGTGCCAGCAGTGAACCAGGGGGCCGGACCGGGGAGCTGTTTTTT.

There are many counts of this clonotype. For the CDR3, the DNA is TGTGCCAGCAGTGACCAAGACAGGGGTGACGGAGAGCAGTACTTC. Translating gives CASSDQDRGDGEQYF. This chain connects TRBV25-1 to TRBJ2-7, with 8 bases identical to TRBD1. The CDR3 has 15 residues. Germline V CDR1 and CDR2: MGHDK, SYGVNS. V gave up 3 bases and J gave up 7 bases; unmatched junction bases: 11.

This clonotype was detected ten times or more. The V and J genes are TRBV6-5 and TRBJ2-5; no clear D gene. V lost 2 bases to trimming and J lost 2 bases, with 9 bases between them. Germline CDR1 is MNHEY and CDR2 is SVGAGI. This CDR3 spans 14 amino acids. CDR3: CASSYTTEQETQYF. As DNA, the CDR3 is TGTGCCAGCAGTTACACGACCGAGCAAGAGACCCAGTACTTC.